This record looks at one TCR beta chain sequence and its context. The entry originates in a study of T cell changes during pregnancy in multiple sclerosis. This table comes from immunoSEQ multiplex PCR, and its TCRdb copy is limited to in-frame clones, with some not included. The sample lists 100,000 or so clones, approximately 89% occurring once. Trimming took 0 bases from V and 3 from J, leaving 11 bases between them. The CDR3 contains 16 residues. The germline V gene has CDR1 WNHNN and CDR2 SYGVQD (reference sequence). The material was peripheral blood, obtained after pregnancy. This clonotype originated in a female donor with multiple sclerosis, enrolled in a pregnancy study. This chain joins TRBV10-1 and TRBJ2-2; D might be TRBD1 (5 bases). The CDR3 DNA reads TGCGCCAGCAGTGAGTCGCTAGGGGTCGACACCGGGGAGCTGTTTTTT. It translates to CASSESLGVDTGELFF.